These 26 T cell receptor beta chains were all obtained from the same sample, sequenced in a study of blood T cell repertoires in COVID-19. Generated by immunoSEQ multiplex PCR, the TCRdb table keeps only in-frame clones and is missing some. The sample shows more than 110,000 clones, about four fifths of them seen only once. The source material was peripheral blood. These TCRs come from a human donor in a cohort sampled during active COVID-19.

This chain links TRBV14 with TRBJ2-2; TRBD2 might be the D (5 bases). This CDR3 comprises 15 residues. V gave up 7 bases and J gave up 3 bases, with 15 bases separating them. Germline V CDR1 and CDR2: SGHDN, FVKESK. The CDR3, as DNA: TGTGCCAGCAAAGGTACCGTCGGGGACACCGGGGAGCTGTTTTTT. This codes for CASKGTVGDTGELFF.

The chain joins TRBV19 to TRBJ1-4, with 8 bases aligning to TRBD1. Germline V lookup: CDR1 LNHDA, CDR2 SQIVND (reference sequence). CDR3 length: 15 amino acids. After removal of 9 bases from V and 0 bases from J, the junction contained 6 bases not matched to a gene. The CDR3 nucleotides are TGTGCCAGCTCAGGGGGCACCTCAACTAATGAAAAACTGTTTTTT. Translating gives CASSGGTSTNEKLFF.

The chain is built from TRBV29-1 and TRBJ1-1, with 7 bases fitting TRBD1. The CDR3 runs 12 residues. Germline CDR1 SQVTM, CDR2 ANQGSEA. The J segment lost 1 base and the V segment lost 6 bases, leaving 2 bases of the junction unmatched. DNA for the CDR3: TGCAGCGTAGGGACAGCGAACACTGAAGCTTTCTTT. Translating gives CSVGTANTEAFF.

The chain has TRBV4-3 and TRBJ2-7; 7 nucleotides match TRBD1. V was pared by 1 base and J by 5 bases, with 2 bases of the junction left unmatched. The germline gives CDR1 LGHNA, CDR2 YSLEER. This CDR3 has 13 amino acids. CDR3 residues: CASSQATGDEQYF. The CDR3 DNA sequence: TGCGCCAGCAGCCAAGCTACAGGGGACGAGCAGTACTTC.

CDR3 amino acids: CASRPGTGGVGTEAFF. Written as DNA, the CDR3 is TGTGCCAGCAGACCTGGGACAGGGGGCGTCGGCACTGAAGCTTTCTTT. The chain couples TRBV7-2 to TRBJ1-1; TRBD1 matches 12 bases. V lost 6 bases, J lost 4 bases, and 9 bases stayed unmatched. CDR1 and CDR2 from the germline V gene are SGHTA and FQGNSA. The CDR3 sequence is 16 residues long. The full variable domain, in which reference TRBV7-2 and TRBJ1-1 provide the parts outside the CDR3, is GAGVSQSPSNKVTEKGKDVELRCDPISGHTALYWYRQSLGQGLEFLIYFQGNSAPDKSGLPSDRFSAERTGGSVSTLTIQRTQQEDSAVYLCASRPGTGGVGTEAFFGQGTRLTVV.

The rearrangement uses TRBV3-1 (or the pseudogene TRBV3-2) and TRBJ2-5; D unclear. CDR1 is LGHDT, CDR2 YNNKEL, per germline (reference sequence). Trimming pared 1 base from V and 6 bases from J, leaving 15 bases between. The CDR3 runs to 15 residues. The CDR3 coding sequence is TGTGCCAGCAGCCAAGTTACCGGGTCCTCGCAGACCCAGTACTTC. It is translated as CASSQVTGSSQTQYF.

The V and J genes are TRBV3-1 (or the pseudogene TRBV3-2) and TRBJ2-7; TRBD1 agrees at 9 bases. The CDR3 is 14 amino acids. Trimming cost V 1 base and J 7 bases; bases outside gene matches: 5. Germline V gene sequence: CDR1 LGHDT, CDR2 YNNKEL (reference sequence). CDR3 nucleotides: TGTGCCAGCAGCCAAGTGGACAGGGGTGGGGAGCAGTACTTC. It encodes CASSQVDRGGEQYF.

V is TRBV4-3 and J is TRBJ1-2; D unclear. V was pared by 0 bases and J by 4 bases, with 6 bases between. CDR1 is LGHNA, CDR2 YSLEER, per germline. The CDR3 has 13 amino acids. The CDR3 DNA follows: TGCGCCAGCAGCCAAGATTCAGGCTATGGCTACACCTTC. Translation gives CASSQDSGYGYTF.

V usage is TRBV5-4 and J usage is TRBJ1-2; D may be TRBD1 (5 bases). CDR1 and CDR2 (germline): SGHNT, YYREEE (reference sequence). CDR3 size: 14 residues. Trimming pared 0 bases from V and 6 bases from J, leaving 12 bases between. The CDR3 reads CASSLDRRGDGYTF. DNA of the CDR3: TGTGCCAGCAGCTTGGACAGGCGGGGGGATGGCTACACCTTC.

The rearrangement links TRBV10-3 to TRBJ1-1, with 9 positions matching TRBD1. In germline, CDR1 is ENHRY, CDR2 SYGVKD. Trimming at V came to 8 bases and at J to 4 bases, leaving 5 bases not matched to a gene. There are 13 residues in the CDR3. The CDR3 coding sequence is TGTGCCATCTCCGGGACAGGGAGCACTGAAGCTTTCTTT. This encodes CAISGTGSTEAFF.

This chain connects TRBV20-1 to TRBJ1-2, with D unclear. V gave up 4 bases and J gave up 4 bases, with 19 bases separating them. The length of the CDR3 is 15 residues. Germline CDR1 reads DFQATT; CDR2 reads SNEGSKA (reference sequence). The CDR3: CSAIDVPGGPYGYTF. The CDR3 bases are TGCAGTGCTATTGATGTTCCGGGAGGACCCTATGGCTACACCTTC.

The chain couples TRBV3-1 (or the pseudogene TRBV3-2) to TRBJ1-4; 7 nucleotides line up with TRBD1. V was clipped by 0 bases and J by 11 bases; unmatched bases: 3. Germline V CDR1 and CDR2: LGHDT, YNNKEL (reference sequence). CDR3 length: 13 amino acids. The CDR3 loop reads CASSQETGLKLFF. The CDR3, as DNA: TGTGCCAGCAGCCAAGAGACAGGGCTCAAACTGTTTTTT.

V usage is TRBV6-4 and J usage is TRBJ1-3; weak D call: TRBD1 (5 bases). The CDR3 consists of 15 residues. Between the trimmed V and J ends, which lost 0 bases and 0 bases, there was a span of 6 bases. CDR1 MRHNA and CDR2 SNTAGT come from the germline V gene. The CDR3 DNA reads TGTGCCAGCAGTGACTCAGGGGCCTCTGGAAACACCATATATTTT. Its protein product is CASSDSGASGNTIYF.

The chain carries TRBV28 and TRBJ1-3; D possibly corresponds to TRBD1 (5 bases). Germline loops: CDR1 MDHEN, CDR2 SYDVKM. The V gene lost 1 base and the J gene lost 1 base, with 14 bases spanning the gap. The length of the CDR3 is 17 residues. This chain's CDR3 is CASSLLGRAGSGNTIYF. The DNA for the CDR3 is TGTGCCAGCAGTTTATTGGGTAGGGCAGGGTCTGGAAACACCATATATTTT. Full variable domain (remainder filled in from reference TRBV28 and TRBJ1-3): DVKVTQSSRYLVKRTGEKVFLECVQDMDHENMFWYRQDPGLGLRLIYFSYDVKMKEKGDIPEGYSVSREKKERFSLILESASTNQTSMYLCASSLLGRAGSGNTIYFGEGSWLTVV.

The chain joins TRBV5-1 to TRBJ1-1; maybe TRBD1 (5 bases). Per germline, CDR1 SGHRS and CDR2 YFSETQ. The CDR3 runs 14 residues. The V gene lost 3 bases and the J gene lost 4 bases, with 13 bases spanning the gap. The CDR3 reads CASSSDGGITEAFF. The DNA of the CDR3 is TGCGCCAGCAGCTCAGATGGGGGGATCACTGAAGCTTTCTTT.

This chain connects TRBV5-1 to TRBJ1-1, with 9 nucleotides matching TRBD1. The trim removed 5 bases at V and 5 bases at J, leaving 7 bases unmatched. The germline gives CDR1 SGHRS, CDR2 YFSETQ. The CDR3 has 14 amino acids. The CDR3 bases are TGCGCCAGCAGGCCGACAGGGGGGAAAACTGAAGCTTTCTTT. It is translated as CASRPTGGKTEAFF.

In its sample, this clone was seen once. The chain uses TRBV18 and TRBJ2-1; the D gene is possibly TRBD2 (6 bases). Trimming pared 2 bases from V and 4 bases from J, leaving 12 bases between. The CDR3 spans 15 residues. The V gene's germline CDR1 is KGHSH and CDR2 LQKENI. The CDR3 DNA reads TGTGCCAGCTCACCAGACCGCGGGGCGTACAATGAGCAGTTCTTC. Amino acid sequence: CASSPDRGAYNEQFF.

This clone has just one count. This specimen includes other DNA sequences encoding the same CDR3. The CDR3 protein is CASSRTGGNTEAFF. CDR3 in DNA: TGTGCCAGCAGTCGGACGGGGGGGAACACTGAAGCTTTCTTT. V and J are TRBV6-2 or TRBV6-3 and TRBJ1-1, with D perhaps TRBD1 (5 bases). CDR1 is MNHEY and CDR2 is SVGEGT in the germline V gene. Deletions cut 5 bases from V and 1 base from J, with 11 bases between. The CDR3 is 14 amino acids.

This clone has a handful of counts. The chain combines TRBV4-3 with TRBJ1-2, with D maybe TRBD1 (5 bases). V was cut by 0 bases and J by 3 bases, with 14 bases left in between. The CDR3 totals 16 residues. Germline-derived CDR1 and CDR2 are LGHNA and YSLEER. CDR3 DNA: TGCGCCAGCAGCCAAGAATTAGGGGTTATAGACTATGGCTACACCTTC. This translates into CASSQELGVIDYGYTF.

The V call is TRBV2, the J call TRBJ1-1; D unresolved. Trimming stripped 4 bases from V and 11 bases from J, with 17 bases between. From germline, CDR1 is SNHLY and CDR2 FYNNEI. The CDR3 consists of 13 residues. The CDR3 here is CASSVGGPEAAFF. The CDR3 DNA is TGTGCCAGCAGTGTGGGAGGCCCTGAGGCCGCTTTCTTT.

The chain combines TRBV29-1 with TRBJ2-5; no reliable D call. The V gene's germline CDR1 is SQVTM and CDR2 ANQGSEA. V lost 5 bases and J lost 4, with 14 bases in between. This CDR3 is 13 amino acids long. DNA of the CDR3: TGCAGCGTTCGGGTGTTTGCCCCAGAGACCCAGTACTTC. This sequence encodes CSVRVFAPETQYF.

CDR3 protein: CASSQEVYSNQPQHF. Here the CDR3 DNA reads TGCGCCAGCAGCCAAGAAGTCTATAGCAATCAGCCCCAGCATTTT. This chain joins TRBV4-3 and TRBJ1-5, with unresolved D. This CDR3 is built from 15 residues. Germline CDR1 reads LGHNA; CDR2 reads YSLEER. The V gene lost 0 bases and the J gene lost 0 bases, with 6 bases spanning the gap.

V is TRBV5-1 and J is TRBJ2-3; tentative D call: TRBD2 (6 bases). V lost 7 bases, J lost 0 bases, and 15 bases lay in between. This CDR3 is 15 amino acids long. Germline-derived CDR1 and CDR2 are SGHRS and YFSETQ. The CDR3 bases are TGCGCCAGCTGGGGACCGGGACTCAGCACAGATACGCAGTATTTT. Translated, it gives CASWGPGLSTDTQYF.

The gene calls are TRBV7-3 and TRBJ2-3; D is possibly TRBD1 (6 bases). The V end lost 0 bases, the J end lost 5 bases, and 12 bases lay between the germline ends. This CDR3 spans 15 amino acids. In germline, CDR1 is SGHTA, CDR2 FQGTGA. The CDR3 here is CASSLTIEDRDTQYF. DNA of the CDR3: TGTGCCAGCAGCTTAACCATCGAGGACAGAGATACGCAGTATTTT.

Turning to this clone: The junction and the germline gene differ at one end; a read error may be behind it. The V gene is TRBV7-8, the J gene TRBJ2-7; 7 positions match TRBD2. The CDR3 totals 19 residues. The germline CDR1 and CDR2 sequences are SGHVS and FQNEAQ. CDR3: CASSPKASLDTAIGLGWNF. The CDR3 DNA follows: TGTGCCAGCAGCCCTAAGGCCTCCTTGGACACGGCAATCGGACTAGGGTGGAACTTC.

This chain links TRBV5-5 with TRBJ2-3, with D possibly TRBD1 on 6 matching bases. V gave up 2 bases and J gave up 2 bases, with 12 bases separating them. The CDR3 runs 15 residues. CDR1 is SGHKS, CDR2 YYEKEE, per germline (reference sequence). For the CDR3, the DNA is TGTGCCAGCAGCTTCGACAGGCCCCACACAGATACGCAGTATTTT. It yields the protein CASSFDRPHTDTQYF.